The sample holds one count of the clone carrying this T cell receptor (beta chain). Unmatched junction bases numbered 6, after V lost 3 bases and J lost 3 bases. The CDR3 covers 15 residues. Germline V gene data show CDR1 as SGHTS and CDR2 as YDEGEE. This specimen comes from a study of cytotoxic CD8 clonotypes in ibrutinib-treated CLL. The method was immunoSEQ multiplex PCR; TCRdb's version includes in-frame clones alone and lacks a portion of them. The table includes around 310,000 clones, about 80% detected once. Specimen: PBMCs, collected before ibrutinib treatment. This chain joins TRBV5-8 and TRBJ2-7; 10 positions agree with TRBD1. This sequence was found in a human donor with chronic lymphocytic leukemia. In nucleotides, the CDR3 is TGTGCCAGCAGCTCGCGGGGGGACAGGGGCTACGAGCAGTACTTC. As protein: CASSSRGDRGYEQYF.